One and the same sample provided the 30 T cell receptor beta chains below, sequenced in a study of CD8 T cells in Susac syndrome. Random hexamers were used to reverse transcribe 0.5 to 1 ug of RNA. MiXCR was run by TCRdb on the immunoSEQ multiplex PCR reads, yielding one entry per CDR3 protein. The data show over 100,000 distinct CDR3 sequences, with 90% to 96% seen just once and about 0.095% held by the top ten. Specimen: CD4+ T cells from PBMCs. The origin of the receptors is a human donor in good health.

V usage is TRBV30 and J usage is TRBJ2-1; D ambiguous. The V end lost 1 base, the J end lost 8 bases, and 6 bases lay between the germline ends. The CDR3 has 11 residues. Per germline, CDR1 GTSNPN and CDR2 SVGIG (reference sequence). The CDR3 reads CAWSGRDEQFF. CDR3 sequence (DNA): TGTGCCTGGAGTGGACGAGATGAGCAGTTCTTC.

The genes are TRBV27 and TRBJ1-4; the D gene is possibly TRBD1 (6 bases). CDR1 is MNHEY, CDR2 SMNVEV, per germline (reference sequence). V dropped 9 bases and J dropped 4 bases, with 12 bases sitting between them. The CDR3 length is 13 residues. CDR3 nucleotides: TGTGCCAGTGCGGACAGATTTAATGAAAAACTGTTTTTT. Protein sequence: CASADRFNEKLFF.

J is TRBJ2-7 and V is TRBV4-3, with a tentative D call TRBD1 (6 bases). The V and J ends lost 2 bases and 4 bases respectively, with 9 bases between them. Germline CDR1 is LGHNA and CDR2 is YSLEER. This CDR3 region has 13 residues. CDR3 sequence reads: CASSQRGWYEQYF. As DNA, the CDR3 is TGCGCCAGCAGCCAAAGGGGGTGGTACGAGCAGTACTTC.

The sample holds one count of this clonotype. This chain's CDR3 is CATRAAGPSYEQYF. The CDR3 nucleotides are TGTGCCACCAGGGCGGCGGGACCCTCCTACGAGCAGTACTTC. The V and J genes are TRBV24-1 and TRBJ2-7; a weak D match, TRBD2 (6 bases). CDR1 is KGHDR, CDR2 SFDVKD, per germline. The CDR3 contains 14 residues. V was pared by 7 bases and J by 0 bases, with 12 bases between.

This rearrangement joins TRBV3-1 to TRBJ2-5; 9 nucleotides agree with TRBD2. The germline V gene encodes CDR1 LGHDT and CDR2 YNNKEL (reference sequence). With V trimmed by 1 base and J by 1 base, 4 bases remained unmatched. CDR3 length: 16 residues. The CDR3 DNA reads as TGTGCCAGCAGCCAAGGTTGGCGGGAGGGCCAAGAGACCCAGTACTTC. It codes for CASSQGWREGQETQYF.

V gene TRBV9 combines with J gene TRBJ2-1, with a tentative D call TRBD2 (7 bases). The CDR3 has 16 amino acids. The germline V gene encodes CDR1 SGDLS and CDR2 YYNGEE. V was pared by 3 bases and J by 4 bases, with 17 bases between. CDR3 coding DNA: TGTGCCAGCAGCGAGGGGGGGAGTGTCTCTTACAATGAGCAGTTCTTC. Translation: CASSEGGSVSYNEQFF.

The CDR3: CASSQPWVSGELFF. The DNA for the CDR3 is TGTGCCAGCAGCCAGCCTTGGGTGTCCGGGGAGCTGTTTTTT. The chain recombines TRBV7-2 with TRBJ2-2; unclear D gene. V was pared by 5 bases and J by 6 bases, with 13 bases between. This CDR3 has 14 residues. CDR1 is SGHTA, CDR2 FQGNSA, per germline.

V is TRBV28 and J is TRBJ2-5; no firm D call. CDR1 and CDR2 from the germline V gene are MDHEN and SYDVKM. The V end was cut by 7 bases, the J end by 2 bases, with 11 bases between. This CDR3 is built from 13 residues. The CDR3 is CASTRAPQETQYF. In DNA form, the CDR3 reads TGTGCCAGCACCAGAGCGCCTCAAGAGACCCAGTACTTC.

This chain connects TRBV29-1 to TRBJ2-2; 9 nucleotides agree with TRBD2. CDR3 length: 14 amino acids. The J segment lost 4 bases and the V segment lost 3 bases, leaving 3 bases of the junction unmatched. The germline CDR1 and CDR2 sequences are SQVTM and ANQGSEA. Here the CDR3 DNA reads TGCAGCGTTGAGCGGGAGGGCCCCACCGGGGAGCTGTTTTTT. It codes for CSVEREGPTGELFF.

This clonotype is a singleton in its sample. The rearrangement joins TRBV19 to TRBJ1-5, with 9 positions matching TRBD1. The junction had 4 bases not matched to a gene; V was cut back by 7 bases and J by 0 bases. Looked up from germline, CDR1 is LNHDA and CDR2 is SQIVND (reference sequence). CDR3 length: 15 residues. The CDR3 loop reads CASTTDRGSNQPQHF. As DNA, the CDR3 is TGTGCCAGTACCACGGACAGGGGTAGCAATCAGCCCCAGCATTTT. Complete variable domain (other parts from reference TRBV19 and TRBJ1-5): DGGITQSPKYLFRKEGQNVTLSCEQNLNHDAMYWYRQDPGQGLRLIYYSQIVNDFQKGDIAEGYSVSREKKESFPLTVTSAQKNPTAFYLCASTTDRGSNQPQHFGDGTRLSIL.

The V gene is TRBV12-3 or TRBV12-4, the J gene TRBJ2-2; 11 bases fit TRBD1. This CDR3 is 15 amino acids long. J gave up 5 bases and V 6 bases, and 5 bases lay outside the gene matches. DNA for the CDR3: TGTGCCAGCAGCAGGGGACAGGGGGATACCGGGGAGCTGTTTTTT. Protein sequence: CASSRGQGDTGELFF.

The rearrangement links TRBV2 to TRBJ2-7, with 11 nucleotides matching TRBD2. The CDR3 length is 14 residues. With V trimmed by 1 base and J by 6 bases, 2 bases remained unmatched. CDR1 SNHLY and CDR2 FYNNEI come from the germline V gene. As DNA, the CDR3 is TGTGCCAGCAGTGAAGGTAGCGGGAGGGGCGAGCAGTACTTC. Translating it yields CASSEGSGRGEQYF.

The count of this clonotype is one. The rearrangement links TRBV2 to TRBJ1-1; 8 bases agree with TRBD1. V was clipped by 8 bases and J by 0 bases; unmatched bases: 5. This CDR3 is built from 14 residues. Germline-derived CDR1 and CDR2 are SNHLY and FYNNEI. The DNA of the CDR3 is TGTGCCAGCGGAGGACAGGGACTGAACACTGAAGCTTTCTTT. Amino acid sequence: CASGGQGLNTEAFF.

J is TRBJ2-2 and V is TRBV7-9, with D perhaps TRBD1 (6 bases). Germline assignment: CDR1 SEHNR and CDR2 FQNEAQ (reference sequence). Trimming removed 5 bases from V and 4 bases from J, with 11 bases in between. The CDR3 contains 14 residues. The DNA of the CDR3 is TGTGCCAGCAGCGCCCAACAGGGCACCGGGGAGCTGTTTTTT. It is translated as CASSAQQGTGELFF.

This clonotype was seen only once. The chain links TRBV2 to TRBJ1-5; no clear D gene. CDR3 length: 12 amino acids. Trimming removed 4 bases from V and 7 bases from J, with 8 bases in between. Per the germline V gene, CDR1 is SNHLY and CDR2 is FYNNEI. CDR3 in DNA: TGTGCCAGCAGTGGGGCGGCGCAGCCCCAGCATTTT. It translates to CASSGAAQPQHF.

This chain connects TRBV5-1 to TRBJ1-2; D remains unclear. With 4 bases removed from V and 11 bases from J, the gap between germline ends came to 15 bases. The CDR3 is made up of 12 amino acids. Germline V gene sequence: CDR1 SGHRS, CDR2 YFSETQ. DNA of the CDR3: TGCGCCAGCAGCGGAACATCGGGTAGTTACACCTTC. Residues: CASSGTSGSYTF.

The genes are TRBV12-3 or TRBV12-4 and TRBJ2-2; no reliable D call. This CDR3 is built from 15 residues. The V end was cut by 5 bases, the J end by 0 bases, with 10 bases between. CDR3 nucleotides: TGTGCCAGCAGTGCCAGGTCTTCGAACACCGGGGAGCTGTTTTTT. As protein: CASSARSSNTGELFF.

The chain carries TRBV7-9 and TRBJ2-7; D might be TRBD2 (7 bases). V lost 4 bases, J lost 0 bases, and 19 bases lay in between. The germline CDR1 and CDR2 sequences are SEHNR and FQNEAQ (reference sequence). The CDR3 has 17 residues. The CDR3 DNA follows: TGTGCCAGCAGCTCGCTAGGGGGGGAGTTTGGCTCCTACGAGCAGTACTTC. It specifies CASSSLGGEFGSYEQYF.

J is TRBJ2-3 and V is TRBV20-1; no reliable D call. The CDR3 contains 14 residues. The ends were cut back, 8 bases at V and 0 bases at J, with 15 bases in the middle. Germline values: CDR1 DFQATT, CDR2 SNEGSKA (reference sequence). Here the CDR3 DNA reads TGCAGTCCCGCCGGGTACCCTAGCACAGATACGCAGTATTTT. Its translation: CSPAGYPSTDTQYF.

This sequence joins TRBV3-1 and TRBJ2-3; D may be TRBD1 (6 bases). Germline loops: CDR1 LGHDT, CDR2 YNNKEL (reference sequence). The CDR3 extends over 13 amino acids. Trimming cost V 2 bases and J 7 bases, with 10 bases left between them. The CDR3 DNA reads as TGTGCCAGCAGCCAAAAAGGGGGAAATACGCAGTATTTT. This sequence encodes CASSQKGGNTQYF.

The chain carries TRBV20-1 and TRBJ1-1; possibly TRBD1 for D (6 bases). CDR1 is DFQATT, CDR2 SNEGSKA, per germline (reference sequence). This CDR3 spans 12 amino acids. The germline V and J ends were trimmed by 3 bases and 4 bases, with 9 bases remaining between them. The CDR3 DNA sequence: TGCAGTGCTAGCGGGGGGCTCACTGAAGCTTTCTTT. Protein sequence: CSASGGLTEAFF.

V usage is TRBV30 and J usage is TRBJ2-7; 10 bases are shared with TRBD1. V was clipped by 1 base and J by 5 bases; unmatched bases: 2. This CDR3 contains 13 residues. The V gene's germline CDR1 is GTSNPN and CDR2 SVGIG (reference sequence). In DNA, the CDR3 is TGTGCCTGGAGTGGGGACAGGGGAAACGAGCAGTACTTC. It yields the protein CAWSGDRGNEQYF.

This clonotype came up once. The V call is TRBV24-1, the J call TRBJ2-2; TRBD1 matches at 9 bases. V gave up 0 bases and J gave up 7 bases; unmatched junction bases: 14. Germline-derived CDR1 and CDR2 are KGHDR and SFDVKD. This CDR3 has 19 residues. DNA for the CDR3: TGTGCCACCAGTGATTTGACGTTTCCGGGACAGGGTGTTATCGGGGAGCTGTTTTTT. Its protein product is CATSDLTFPGQGVIGELFF.

The gene calls are TRBV29-1 and TRBJ2-7; D is perhaps TRBD2 (5 bases). The germline gives CDR1 SQVTM, CDR2 ANQGSEA. Trimming took 4 bases from V and 0 from J, leaving 10 bases between them. The length of the CDR3 is 13 residues. The CDR3 loop is CSVAVAYSYEQYF. The CDR3 DNA reads TGCAGCGTTGCGGTAGCGTACTCCTACGAGCAGTACTTC.

The chain joins TRBV2 to TRBJ2-3; D unclear. The germline gives CDR1 SNHLY, CDR2 FYNNEI. The ends were cut back, 4 bases at V and 1 base at J, with 9 bases in the middle. The CDR3 consists of 14 residues. CDR3 nucleotides: TGTGCCAGCAGTGGGAACTTCGGCACAGATACGCAGTATTTT. Translated: CASSGNFGTDTQYF.

The V gene is TRBV16, the J gene TRBJ2-7, with D unclear. Germline V gene data show CDR1 as KGHSY and CDR2 as FQNENV. This CDR3 has 13 residues. V was clipped by 1 base and J by 3 bases, with 7 bases between them. CDR3 protein: CASSQFRVYEQYF. The CDR3 nucleotides are TGTGCCAGCAGCCAATTCAGAGTCTACGAGCAGTACTTC.

The V gene is TRBV7-9, the J gene TRBJ2-1; 12 nucleotides match TRBD2. The CDR3 length is 16 residues. J lost 5 bases, V lost 3 bases, and 5 bases had no gene match. Germline assignment: CDR1 SEHNR and CDR2 FQNEAQ (reference sequence). This CDR3 is CASSFLAGGSHNEQFF. CDR3 bases: TGTGCCAGCAGCTTCCTAGCGGGAGGGAGCCACAATGAGCAGTTCTTC.

The CDR3 DNA reads as TGTGCCAGCAGCCCTGTGAGGATAGGGCCCCAGCATTTT. Amino acids: CASSPVRIGPQHF. The chain uses TRBV6-5 and TRBJ1-5; D remains unclear. The CDR3 has 13 residues. The V gene's germline CDR1 is MNHEY and CDR2 SVGAGI. V was clipped by 6 bases and J by 9 bases, with 15 bases between them.

The chain joins TRBV30 to TRBJ1-4, with TRBD1 identical over 7 bases. V was pared by 3 bases and J by 15 bases, with 7 bases of the junction left unmatched. The CDR3 is made up of 11 amino acids. The germline CDR1 and CDR2 sequences are GTSNPN and SVGIG (reference sequence). The CDR3 sequence: CAWSGGTVVFF. CDR3 nucleotide sequence: TGTGCCTGGAGCGGAGGGACAGTGGTGTTTTTT.

The rearrangement links TRBV5-1 to TRBJ1-5; 7 bases align to TRBD1. J gave up 6 bases and V 3 bases, and 6 bases lay outside the gene matches. CDR1 is SGHRS and CDR2 is YFSETQ in the germline V gene. The CDR3 consists of 14 residues. The CDR3 sequence is CASSSGQPGQPQHF. For the CDR3, the DNA is TGCGCCAGCAGCTCGGGACAGCCGGGTCAGCCCCAGCATTTT. Together with reference TRBV5-1 and TRBJ1-5, the CDR3 gives the full variable domain: KAGVTQTPRYLIKTRGQQVTLSCSPISGHRSVSWYQQTPGQGLQFLFEYFSETQRNKGNFPGRFSGRQFSNSRSEMNVSTLELGDSALYLCASSSGQPGQPQHFGDGTRLSIL.